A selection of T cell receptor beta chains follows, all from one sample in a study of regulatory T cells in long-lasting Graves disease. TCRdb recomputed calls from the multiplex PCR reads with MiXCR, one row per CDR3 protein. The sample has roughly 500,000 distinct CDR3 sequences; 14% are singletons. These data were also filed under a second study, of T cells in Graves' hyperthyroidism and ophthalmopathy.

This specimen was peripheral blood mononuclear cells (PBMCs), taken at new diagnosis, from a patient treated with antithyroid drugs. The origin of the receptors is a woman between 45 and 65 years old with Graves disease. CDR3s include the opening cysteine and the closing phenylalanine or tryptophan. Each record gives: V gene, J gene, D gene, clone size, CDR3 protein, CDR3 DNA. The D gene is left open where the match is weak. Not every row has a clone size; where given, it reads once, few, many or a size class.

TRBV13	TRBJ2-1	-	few	CASSLVLSGSYNEQFF	TGTGCCAGCAGCTTAGTGTTGAGCGGGTCTTACAATGAGCAGTTCTTC
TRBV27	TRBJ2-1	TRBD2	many	CASSISGRANEQFF	TGTGCCAGCAGTATCAGCGGGAGGGCCAATGAGCAGTTCTTC
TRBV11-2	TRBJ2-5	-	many	CASSLGATVQETQYF	TGTGCCAGCAGCTTAGGGGCTACCGTCCAAGAGACCCAGTACTTC
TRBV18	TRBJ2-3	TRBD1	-	CASSPWDRSTDTQYF	TGTGCCAGCTCACCCTGGGACAGGAGCACAGATACGCAGTATTTT
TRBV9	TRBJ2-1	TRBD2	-	CASSATGGEQFF	TGTGCCAGCAGCGCCACGGGAGGCGAGCAGTTCTTC
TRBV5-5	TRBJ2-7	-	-	CASSLVGTYYEQYF	TGTGCCAGCAGCTTAGTCGGAACTTACTACGAGCAGTACTTC
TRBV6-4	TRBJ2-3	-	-	CASSVEETGTDTQYF	TGTGCCAGCAGTGTGGAGGAGACGGGCACAGATACGCAGTATTTT
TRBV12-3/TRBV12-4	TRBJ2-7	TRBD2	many	CASSLGGNAYEQYF	TGTGCCAGCAGTTTGGGAGGGAATGCCTACGAGCAGTACTTC
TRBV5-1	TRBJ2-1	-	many	CASSLGQTHNEQFF	TGCGCCAGCAGCTTGGGCCAAACACACAATGAGCAGTTCTTC
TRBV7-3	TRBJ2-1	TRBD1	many	CASSLMAGGNEQFF	TGTGCCAGCAGCTTAATGGCAGGGGGCAATGAGCAGTTCTTC
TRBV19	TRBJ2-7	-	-	CASSVRGHQDEQYF	TGTGCCAGTAGTGTAAGGGGACATCAGGACGAGCAGTACTTC
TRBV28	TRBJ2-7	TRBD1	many	CASSFVRQGASEQYF	TGTGCCAGCAGTTTTGTAAGACAGGGGGCAAGCGAGCAGTACTTC
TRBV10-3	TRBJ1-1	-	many	CAISESGSPNTEAFF	TGTGCCATCAGTGAGTCCGGGAGTCCGAACACTGAAGCTTTCTTT
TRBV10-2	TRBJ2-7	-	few	CASTPTAPTYEQYF	TGCGCCAGCACGCCGACAGCCCCAACCTACGAGCAGTACTTC
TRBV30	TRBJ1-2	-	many	CAWAAEYGYTF	TGTGCCTGGGCGGCGGAGTATGGCTACACCTTC
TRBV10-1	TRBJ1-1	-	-	CASSESTGAEAFF	TGCGCCAGCAGTGAGTCGACGGGGGCTGAAGCTTTCTTT
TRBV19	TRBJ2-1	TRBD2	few	CASRGTSGRVNEQFF	TGTGCCAGTAGGGGGACTAGCGGGAGGGTCAATGAGCAGTTCTTC
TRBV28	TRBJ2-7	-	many	CASSSHPAGGEQYF	TGTGCCAGCAGTTCCCATCCCGCGGGTGGCGAGCAGTACTTC
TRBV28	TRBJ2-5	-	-	CASCGMEETQYF	TGTGCCAGCTGCGGGATGGAGGAGACCCAGTACTTC
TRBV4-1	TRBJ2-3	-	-	CASSRSGETQYF	TGTGCCAGCAGTCGTTCGGGAGAGACGCAGTATTTT